This entry describes one T cell receptor beta chain. The CDR3 length is 14 residues. V was pared by 1 base and J by 7 bases, with 11 bases between. In germline, CDR1 is SGDLS, CDR2 YYNGEE. Data came from immunoSEQ multiplex PCR; TCRdb stores just in-frame clones and leaves some out. The repertoire holds fewer than 35,000 clones, with around 86% as singletons. Time point here: new active TB diagnosis, blood taken before or within 7 days of starting treatment. The entry originates in a study of T cells in tuberculosis. Here the sequenced sample was PBMCs, taken at tuberculosis diagnosis. The chain carries TRBV9 and TRBJ2-2; D might be TRBD1 (6 bases). This receptor was obtained from an adult with tuberculosis. In DNA, the CDR3 is TGTGCCAGCAGCGTACGGCAGGGGTACGGGGAGCTGTTTTTT. Translating gives CASSVRQGYGELFF.